This T cell receptor (beta chain) stems from a study of Tregs in tolerant kidney transplant recipients. General study results and limits: Tregs expanded with activated donor B cells seemed most donor-specific. Biological reproducibility was not directly addressed, but technical replication error appeared minimal. The small number of patients limits these findings pending further validation.

Unstimulated regulatory T cells (CD4+CD25+CD127-), CD4+CD25- non-regulatory cells, CD4 and CD8 cells were FACS-sorted from thawed PBMCs. As regards this clone: Its specificity is unknown.

CDR1 is SGDLS and CDR2 is YYNGEE in the germline V gene. The CDR3 runs to 15 residues. The V and J ends lost 0 bases and 1 base respectively, with 8 bases between them. The assay was immunoSEQ multiplex PCR, and TCRdb's table has in-frame clones only and misses some. Altogether some 250,000 clones are present, about 80% being singletons, with the ten largest covering around 0.64%. V is TRBV9 and J is TRBJ2-1; D unresolved. The clonotype originates from a human donor in good health. Sample: CD4+ T cells from blood. CDR3 coding DNA: TGTGCCAGCAGCGTAGATTCCTGGTCCTACAATGAGCAGTTCTTC. It yields the protein CASSVDSWSYNEQFF.